Listed below are T cell receptor beta chains from one sample, sequenced in a study of T cell responses to AZD1222 COVID-19 vaccine. Using immunoSEQ multiplex PCR, the repertoire was profiled, and TCRdb retains in-frame clones only, with some absent. The table has 100,000 to 150,000 clones, 75% to 90% seen once. Sequenced here: peripheral blood, sampled on day 0 of AZD1222 vaccination. All receptors derive from an adult in good health. Each CDR3 is given without its conserved first and last residue.

J gene	V gene	CDR3 protein
TRBJ2-1	TRBV10-1	ASSDSGGRDEQF
TRBJ1-1	TRBV12-5	ASGWGVSTEAF
TRBJ1-2	TRBV4-2	ASSQSGGYT
TRBJ2-3	TRBV5-1	ASSLSREADTQY
TRBJ2-3	TRBV7-7	ASSPTSTGMADTQY
TRBJ1-3	TRBV29-1	SVETAGSGNTIY
TRBJ1-4	TRBV14	ASSQPSRGKLF
TRBJ1-1	TRBV19	ASSISRTEAF
TRBJ1-1	TRBV4-1	ASSQGQGPNTEAF
TRBJ1-1	TRBV2	ASRWMNTEAF
TRBJ2-7	TRBV27	ASSLSVQGAGEQY
TRBJ1-2	TRBV5-4	ASSPWFRNVDVYT
TRBJ2-2	TRBV7-2	ASSLGQGNTGELF
TRBJ1-1	TRBV11-2	ASSRPGTEAF
TRBJ1-2	TRBV4-2	ASSQVTGDGYT
TRBJ1-2	TRBV29-1	SVPDRSYGYT
TRBJ1-1	TRBV7-8	ASSIPRGHAF
TRBJ1-2	TRBV7-2	ASSQDRVYT
TRBJ1-5	TRBV6-5	ASREGYSNQPQH
TRBJ1-2	TRBV2	AIRWTPGESLNYGYT
TRBJ2-7	TRBV7-6	ASSINWEQY
TRBJ1-2	TRBV5-4	ASSGPGQGLYGYT
TRBJ1-2	TRBV4-1	ASSQQGLYGYT
TRBJ2-6	TRBV7-2	ASSPGQGHLLGANVLT
TRBJ2-1	TRBV5-6	ASSLAGYRSSYNEQF
TRBJ1-1	TRBV2	ASSEIGQNTEAF
TRBJ2-3	TRBV10-3	AISESGDTQY
TRBJ2-5	TRBV18	ASSPLLRGEETQY